This entry lists 23 T cell receptor beta chains sequenced from one sample in a study of cytomegalovirus exposure and HLA in healthy donors. Generated by immunoSEQ multiplex PCR, the TCRdb table keeps only in-frame clones and is missing some. The sample includes under 200,000 clones, around 96% of them seen just once. The material sequenced was PBMCs. These receptor sequences come from a woman aged 18-29 years in good health and CMV-seronegative.

The gene calls are TRBV7-9 and TRBJ1-4, with D unresolved. V lost 5 bases and J lost 3, with 10 bases in between. Per the germline V gene, CDR1 is SEHNR and CDR2 is FQNEAQ (reference sequence). The CDR3 is 14 residues long. The CDR3 sequence: CASSLGEANEKLFF. Written as DNA, the CDR3 is TGTGCCAGCAGCCTAGGCGAAGCTAATGAAAAACTGTTTTTT. Combining the CDR3 with reference TRBV7-9 and TRBJ1-4 gives the whole variable domain DTGVSQNPRHKITKRGQNVTFRCDPISEHNRLYWYRQTLGQGPEFLTYFQNEAQLEKSRLLSDRFSAERPKGSFSTLEIQRTEQGDSAMYLCASSLGEANEKLFFGSGTQLSVL.

The chain joins TRBV10-3 to TRBJ2-3; 10 bases align to TRBD2. This CDR3 is 15 amino acids long. The germline V gene encodes CDR1 ENHRY and CDR2 SYGVKD. Germline trimming cut 3 bases from V and 5 bases from J; bases unmatched to any gene: 5. The CDR3 spells CAISERGLAKDTQYF. The CDR3 DNA follows: TGTGCCATCAGTGAAAGGGGACTAGCGAAAGATACGCAGTATTTT.

V is TRBV4-1 and J is TRBJ2-7; D is possibly TRBD2 (5 bases). Germline V gives CDR1 MGHRA, CDR2 YSYEKL. Trimming removed 4 bases at V and 0 bases at J, with 16 bases between. The CDR3 spans 16 residues. This CDR3 is CASSLFGPGSSYEQYF. CDR3 bases: TGCGCCAGCAGCCTATTTGGGCCGGGAAGCTCCTACGAGCAGTACTTC.

The rearrangement joins TRBV7-3 to TRBJ1-1; 8 positions agree with TRBD1. Germline CDR1 reads SGHTA; CDR2 reads FQGTGA. The CDR3 length is 13 residues. Trimming removed 6 bases from V and 7 bases from J; junction bases left unmatched: 7. The CDR3 coding sequence is TGTGCCAGCAGTTTAGGTGGACAGGGTGAAGCTTTCTTT. It yields the protein CASSLGGQGEAFF.

V gene TRBV9 combines with J gene TRBJ1-4, with 7 bases fitting TRBD1. Per germline, CDR1 SGDLS and CDR2 YYNGEE. After removal of 4 bases from V and 5 bases from J, the junction contained 5 bases not matched to a gene. This CDR3 comprises 14 residues. CDR3 sequence: CASSISGGNEKLFF. The DNA for the CDR3 is TGTGCCAGCAGCATCTCAGGGGGGAATGAAAAACTGTTTTTT.

V gene TRBV27 combines with J gene TRBJ1-1; TRBD1 matches at 8 bases. The CDR3 is made up of 14 amino acids. Germline V lookup: CDR1 MNHEY, CDR2 SMNVEV (reference sequence). With 6 bases clipped from V and 1 base from J, the junction kept 4 bases outside the gene matches. CDR3 in DNA: TGTGCCAGCAGGAAGACAGGGGCGAACACTGAAGCTTTCTTT. Encoded protein: CASRKTGANTEAFF.

The gene calls are TRBV5-8 and TRBJ1-2; TRBD1 matches at 8 bases. This CDR3 region has 16 residues. With V trimmed by 2 bases and J by 3 bases, 9 bases remained unmatched. CDR1 SGHTS and CDR2 YDEGEE come from the germline V gene. The chain's CDR3 is CASSFRLRQGHYGYTF. In nucleotides, the CDR3 is TGTGCCAGCAGCTTTAGGCTAAGACAGGGGCACTATGGCTACACCTTC.

The chain carries TRBV11-2 and TRBJ1-1; D unclear. The V gene's germline CDR1 is SGHAT and CDR2 FQNNGV. Trimming removed 3 bases at V and 5 bases at J, with 7 bases between. The CDR3 runs to 12 residues. The CDR3 loop is CASSFGLTEAFF. DNA of the CDR3: TGTGCCAGCAGCTTCGGTCTTACTGAAGCTTTCTTT.

This rearrangement joins TRBV5-1 to TRBJ2-6; the D is unclear. Between the trimmed V and J ends, which lost 5 bases and 4 bases, there was a span of 10 bases. Germline CDR1 reads SGHRS; CDR2 reads YFSETQ. This CDR3 comprises 14 residues. The CDR3 nucleotides are TGCGCCAGCAGTGAGGTGATAGGGGCCAACGTCCTGACTTTC. Translation: CASSEVIGANVLTF.

V usage is TRBV7-2 and J usage is TRBJ1-3; perhaps TRBD1 as D (5 bases). The CDR3 is made up of 14 amino acids. Between the trimmed V and J ends, which lost 6 bases and 3 bases, there was a span of 12 bases. The germline V gene encodes CDR1 SGHTA and CDR2 FQGNSA. The CDR3 DNA reads as TGTGCCAGCAGATATGTGGGGGGTGGAAACACCATATATTTT. Translated: CASRYVGGGNTIYF.

The chain combines TRBV30 with TRBJ2-1; TRBD1 matches 7 bases. The CDR3 consists of 15 residues. J lost 4 bases, V lost 1 base, and 7 bases had no gene match. Germline V CDR1 and CDR2: GTSNPN, SVGIG (reference sequence). The CDR3 spells CAWSGWGTDYNEQFF. The CDR3 DNA reads TGTGCCTGGAGTGGGTGGGGGACAGATTACAATGAGCAGTTCTTC.

This clone was observed a few times. V usage is TRBV5-6 and J usage is TRBJ1-5; no definite D call. The CDR3 runs to 12 residues. Deletions cut 4 bases from V and 4 bases from J, with 6 bases between. Looked up from germline, CDR1 is SGHDT and CDR2 is YYEEEE. CDR3 coding DNA: TGTGCCAGCAGCCCCCAGAATCAGCCCCAGCATTTT. Translating it yields CASSPQNQPQHF. The entire variable domain, with the rest obtained from reference TRBV5-6 and TRBJ1-5, is as follows: DAGVTQSPTHLIKTRGQQVTLRCSPKSGHDTVSWYQQALGQGPQFIFQYYEEEERQRGNFPDRFSGHQFPNYSSELNVNALLLGDSALYLCASSPQNQPQHFGDGTRLSIL.

The chain couples TRBV18 to TRBJ2-7; 14 nucleotides line up with TRBD2. Per the germline V gene, CDR1 is KGHSH and CDR2 is LQKENI. This CDR3 has 17 amino acids. The trim removed 2 bases at V and 0 bases at J, leaving 3 bases unmatched. CDR3 protein: CASSPETSGGDSYEQYF. CDR3 DNA: TGTGCCAGCTCACCAGAGACTAGCGGGGGGGACTCCTACGAGCAGTACTTC.

CDR3 nucleotides: TGTGCCAGCAGTTACGGGGGCCCAGCCTACGAGCAGTACTTC. Protein sequence: CASSYGGPAYEQYF. The chain has TRBV6-5 and TRBJ2-7; D may be TRBD1 (6 bases). The CDR3 runs 14 residues. V gave up 2 bases and J gave up 2 bases, with 10 bases separating them. In germline, CDR1 is MNHEY, CDR2 SVGAGI.

The V and J genes are TRBV7-2 and TRBJ2-3; 12 positions agree with TRBD2. V dropped 5 bases and J dropped 4; count of bases not matched to a gene: 4. The germline gives CDR1 SGHTA, CDR2 FQGNSA. The CDR3 has 15 residues. The CDR3 region is CASSPGTSGSDTQYF. The CDR3 nucleotides are TGTGCCAGCAGCCCTGGGACTAGCGGGTCAGATACGCAGTATTTT.

The chain links TRBV6-5 to TRBJ1-1, with 7 bases fitting TRBD1. The V gene's germline CDR1 is MNHEY and CDR2 SVGAGI. J lost 1 base, V lost 2 bases, and 4 bases had no gene match. CDR3 length: 15 residues. The CDR3 sequence is CASSYVGQANTEAFF. The CDR3 DNA sequence: TGTGCCAGCAGTTACGTCGGACAGGCGAACACTGAAGCTTTCTTT.

V is TRBV6-1 and J is TRBJ2-7; 8 nucleotides agree with TRBD1. Looked up from germline, CDR1 is MNHNS and CDR2 is SASEGT. CDR3 size: 13 residues. The V segment lost 2 bases and the J segment 6 bases; nucleotides outside the gene matches: 3. The CDR3, as DNA: TGTGCCAGCAGTGAACAGGGGGCATTCGAGCAGTACTTC. It specifies CASSEQGAFEQYF.

The V call is TRBV7-9, the J call TRBJ1-2; possible D gene TRBD1, 5 bases. Germline CDR1 and CDR2: SEHNR and FQNEAQ (reference sequence). The V and J ends lost 1 base and 5 bases respectively, with 5 bases between them. The CDR3 spans 12 residues. CDR3: CASSLEGYGYTF. In nucleotides, the CDR3 is TGTGCCAGCAGCTTAGAGGGGTATGGCTACACCTTC. The whole variable domain, remainder taken from reference TRBV7-9 and TRBJ1-2, is DTGVSQNPRHKITKRGQNVTFRCDPISEHNRLYWYRQTLGQGPEFLTYFQNEAQLEKSRLLSDRFSAERPKGSFSTLEIQRTEQGDSAMYLCASSLEGYGYTFGSGTRLTVV.

The chain combines TRBV7-9 with TRBJ1-1, with TRBD1 matching over 7 bases. The length of the CDR3 is 15 residues. Looked up from germline, CDR1 is SEHNR and CDR2 is FQNEAQ (reference sequence). J gave up 0 bases and V 5 bases, and 6 bases lay outside the gene matches. The CDR3 DNA reads TGTGCCAGCAGCACCGGACAGGTGATGAACACTGAAGCTTTCTTT. Residues: CASSTGQVMNTEAFF. The full variable domain, in which reference TRBV7-9 and TRBJ1-1 provide the parts outside the CDR3, is DTGVSQNPRHKITKRGQNVTFRCDPISEHNRLYWYRQTLGQGPEFLTYFQNEAQLEKSRLLSDRFSAERPKGSFSTLEIQRTEQGDSAMYLCASSTGQVMNTEAFFGQGTRLTVV.

The chain uses TRBV5-1 and TRBJ1-1, with 7 bases that match TRBD1. Losses at the gene ends were 4 bases for V and 5 bases for J; bases not matched to a gene: 11. Germline-derived CDR1 and CDR2 are SGHRS and YFSETQ. The CDR3 contains 15 residues. CDR3 sequence reads: CASSPGQFTGTEAFF. Written as DNA, the CDR3 is TGCGCCAGCAGCCCGGGACAGTTCACGGGAACTGAAGCTTTCTTT.

This chain connects TRBV7-3 to TRBJ1-1; 7 bases align to TRBD1. This CDR3 comprises 18 residues. Germline assignment: CDR1 SGHTA and CDR2 FQGTGA. V was clipped by 1 base and J by 0 bases; unmatched bases: 11. In DNA, the CDR3 is TGTGCCAGCAGCTTAAGTGCCTCACGGGGACAGATGAACACTGAAGCTTTCTTT. Translation gives CASSLSASRGQMNTEAFF.

This chain uses TRBV4-1 with TRBJ1-2; 9 nucleotides line up with TRBD1. This CDR3 has 14 amino acids. CDR1 is MGHRA and CDR2 is YSYEKL in the germline V gene. V lost 6 bases to trimming and J lost 6 bases; unmatched junction nucleotides: 8. The CDR3, as DNA: TGCGCCAGCAGACAGGGGGCGTTTTCTGATGGCTACACCTTC. Translation: CASRQGAFSDGYTF.

V and J are TRBV5-1 and TRBJ2-1, with 11 bases that match TRBD2. The CDR3 runs 14 residues. V dropped 6 bases and J dropped 7; count of bases not matched to a gene: 6. Germline V lookup: CDR1 SGHRS, CDR2 YFSETQ. The CDR3 nucleotides are TGCGCCAGCACCTTAGCGGGGGGGCTAAATGAGCAGTTCTTC. It yields the protein CASTLAGGLNEQFF.